This T cell receptor (beta chain) appears in the sequencing data of a study of CD8+CD57+ T cells in acquired aplastic anemia (dated by TCRdb to 2017 to 2018). Describing the broader study: Extracted DNA from sorted CD4+ and CD8+ cells averaged about 2.9 ug, ranging from about 0.18 to 27.4 ug. CD8+CD57+ expansion was defined as a frequency above the mean frequency observed in healthy subjects.

The germline ends are 12 bases apart after V is trimmed by 1 base and J by 5 bases. CDR3 length: 15 amino acids, cysteine to phenylalanine. Only CDR3 DNA is held: 45 bases, read in frame from base 1. CDR1 LNHDA and CDR2 SQIVND are derived from the germline V gene (reference sequence). In regard to this clonotype: The antigen it binds to is not known. Base qualities are missing; no much larger clone stands one base away.

Summary of the overall study and its limitations: No significant difference in CD8+ Simpson's diversity was found between patients and healthy controls (P=0.060). About 29 CD8+ CDR3 sequences were found to be shared between patients and controls, but these sequences appeared to be highly expressed in patients and within the immunodominant clones of the patients.

TCR beta VDJ combination and CDR3 sequence profiling used genomic DNA as the template. TCR repertoire sequencing was run on an Illumina HiSeq 2000. Per the authors' processing: Repertoires were assessed using TRBV/TRBJ rearrangement plots, CDR3 size and DJ length profiles, and Simpson's diversity index. The immunodominant clone was defined as the most abundant DNA sequence in deep sequencing data. CDR3 amino acid sequences were screened for sharing across subjects and were compared with published repertoires and the VDJdb database. TCRdb trimmed public reads at Q25 via fastp, called clones via MiXCR and kept in-frame beta chains. Rows merge per CDR3 protein into single entries with the most common DNA and genes. TCRdb, not the authors, supplied the V and J calls. The sample data list about 260,000 distinct CDR3 sequences, and 70% to 85% of these were observed just once. The biggest ten clones account for 35% to 50% of the sample.

Patients chosen for sequencing had shown expansion of CD8+CD57+ cells by flow cytometry. Every patient had a diagnosis of severe acquired aplastic anemia based on International Study of Aplastic Anemia and Agranulocytosis and Camitta criteria. Patients had received no therapy at the time of blood sampling. TCR repertoires of sorted CD4+ and CD8+ blood T cells from severe aplastic anemia patients and healthy subjects were deep-sequenced in the study. Patients were enrolled under clinicaltrials.gov protocols 00001620, 01623167, 00001397, 00071045, 00081523 and 00961064 in the USA. Ficoll-Paque density gradient centrifugation was used to isolate peripheral blood mononuclear cells. CD4+ and CD8+ T cells were sorted by FACS or magnetic beads before DNA extraction.

Here the chain combines TRBV19 and TRBJ1-5, with TRBD1 tentatively as D gene (5 bases match). Sequenced: sorted CD4+, CD8+, or CD8+CD57+ T cells (not recorded which) from PBMCs. The clonotype originates from a human donor with aplastic anemia. DNA sequence: TGTGCCAGTAGTATAGCTAACAGGCATGATCAGCCCCAGCATTTT. This gives the protein CASSIANRHDQPQHF. Outside the CDR3, residues come from the reference TRBV19 and TRBJ1-5 proteins, so the full variable domain is: DGGITQSPKYLFRKEGQNVTLSCEQNLNHDAMYWYRQDPGQGLRLIYYSQIVNDFQKGDIAEGYSVSREKKESFPLTVTSAQKNPTAFYLCASSIANRHDQPQHFGDGTRLSIL.